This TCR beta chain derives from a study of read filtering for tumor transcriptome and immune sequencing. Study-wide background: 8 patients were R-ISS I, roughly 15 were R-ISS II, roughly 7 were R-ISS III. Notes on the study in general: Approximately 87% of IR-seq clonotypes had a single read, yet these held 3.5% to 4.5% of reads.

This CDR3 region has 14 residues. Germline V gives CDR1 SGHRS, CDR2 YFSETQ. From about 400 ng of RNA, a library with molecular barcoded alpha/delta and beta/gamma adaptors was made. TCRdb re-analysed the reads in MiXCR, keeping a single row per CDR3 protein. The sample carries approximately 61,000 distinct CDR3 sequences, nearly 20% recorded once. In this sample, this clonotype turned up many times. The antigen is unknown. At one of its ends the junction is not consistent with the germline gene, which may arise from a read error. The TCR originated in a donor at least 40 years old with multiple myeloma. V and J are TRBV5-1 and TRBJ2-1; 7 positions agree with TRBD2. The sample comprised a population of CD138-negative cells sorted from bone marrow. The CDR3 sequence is CASSPGGSYNEQFF. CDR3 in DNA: TGTGCCAGCAGCCCCGGGGGGAGCTACAATGAGCAGTTCTTC.